The rows below give T cell receptor beta chains drawn from one sample of a study of blood T cell repertoires in COVID-19. Generated by immunoSEQ multiplex PCR, the TCRdb table keeps only in-frame clones and is missing some. The sample carries approximately 240,000 clones, 83% recorded once. The sample was peripheral blood. The receptors come from a human donor in a cohort sampled during active COVID-19. The CDR3 runs from the conserved cysteine through the conserved F or W. D genes are given only for firm matches. Expanded clones are given a class, and other clones once, few, many or no size at all.

V gene,clone size,J gene,D gene,CDR3 protein,CDR3 DNA
TRBV6-5,once,TRBJ2-2,-,CASSPQALTGELFF,TGTGCCAGCAGCCCCCAGGCTCTCACCGGGGAGCTGTTTTTT
TRBV11-2,-,TRBJ2-1,-,CASSLSGRHNEQFF,TGTGCCAGCAGCTTAAGCGGACGGCACAATGAGCAGTTCTTC
TRBV30,-,TRBJ2-5,-,CAWSVRSAQETQYF,TGTGCCTGGAGTGTACGGAGCGCCCAAGAGACCCAGTACTTC
TRBV28,-,TRBJ2-7,TRBD1,CASSSDRVLHEQYF,TGTGCCAGCAGTTCTGACAGGGTATTGCACGAGCAGTACTTC
TRBV15,once,TRBJ1-1,-,CATSSHRLTEAFF,TGTGCCACCAGCAGTCACAGGCTGACTGAAGCTTTCTTT
TRBV19,-,TRBJ2-7,TRBD2,CASSIGGLAGEQYF,TGTGCCAGTAGTATAGGGGGACTAGCGGGCGAGCAGTACTTC
TRBV5-1,-,TRBJ2-1,TRBD2,CASSLELGSGRAVVYNEQFF,TGCGCCAGCAGCTTGGAATTAGGTAGCGGGAGGGCCGTAGTGTACAATGAGCAGTTCTTC
TRBV5-8,-,TRBJ1-2,-,CASSAAGDSNYGYTF,TGTGCCAGCAGCGCCGCTGGCGACTCTAACTATGGCTACACCTTC
TRBV10-2,-,TRBJ2-1,TRBD2,CASSARGGLGEQFF,TGCGCCAGCAGTGCCCGGGGGGGCCTTGGTGAGCAGTTCTTC
TRBV15,-,TRBJ1-1,TRBD1,CATSSPPGQRNTEAFF,TGTGCCACCAGCTCTCCTCCGGGACAGAGGAACACTGAAGCTTTCTTT
TRBV5-1,-,TRBJ1-2,-,CASSFRRGNYGYTF,TGCGCCAGCAGCTTCCGCAGGGGAAACTATGGCTACACCTTC
TRBV12-3/TRBV12-4,-,TRBJ1-1,-,CASSSGQPAGAFF,TGTGCCAGCAGTTCCGGACAGCCGGCAGGGGCTTTCTTT
TRBV5-4,-,TRBJ2-1,TRBD2,CASSLGGGADEQFF,TGTGCCAGCAGCTTGGGCGGGGGGGCGGACGAGCAGTTCTTC
TRBV7-8,few,TRBJ1-2,-,CASSLNRRQDYGYTF,TGTGCCAGCAGCTTAAACCGGAGACAGGACTATGGCTACACCTTC
TRBV5-1,-,TRBJ2-5,-,CASSLGRETQYF,TGCGCCAGCAGCTTGGGGAGGGAGACCCAGTACTTC
TRBV11-2,-,TRBJ2-4,TRBD1,CASSPPGTGDIQYF,TGTGCCAGCAGCCCCCCCGGGACAGGGGACATTCAGTACTTC
TRBV11-2,-,TRBJ2-7,TRBD2,CASSLVLAVVYEQYF,TGTGCCAGCAGCTTAGTACTAGCGGTAGTGTACGAGCAGTACTTC
TRBV18,-,TRBJ2-5,-,CASSPQPQETQYF,TGTGCCAGCTCACCACAGCCCCAAGAGACCCAGTACTTC
TRBV28,-,TRBJ1-6,TRBD1,CASRLPGQGRSPLHF,TGTGCCAGCAGATTACCGGGACAGGGAAGGTCACCCCTCCACTTT
TRBV19,-,TRBJ1-6,TRBD1,CASRAGQGSSPLHF,TGTGCCAGTAGGGCGGGACAGGGGAGCTCACCCCTCCACTTT
TRBV3-1/TRBV3-2,-,TRBJ2-3,TRBD1,CASSQDMAGGPDTQYF,TGTGCCAGCAGCCAAGACATGGCAGGGGGCCCAGATACGCAGTATTTT
TRBV6-2/TRBV6-3,-,TRBJ2-3,-,CASSYRHTDTQYF,TGTGCCAGCAGTTACCGACACACAGATACGCAGTATTTT